This is a list of T cell receptor beta chains from one sample in a study of T cell responses to AZD1222 COVID-19 vaccine. Assay: immunoSEQ multiplex PCR; the TCRdb copy retains only in-frame clones and omits some. The sample includes 93,000 or so clones, over 70% of them seen just once. The source material was peripheral blood, sampled on day 0 of AZD1222 vaccination. These receptors all come from an adult in good health. The CDR3 runs from the conserved cysteine through the conserved F or W. D genes are given only for firm matches. Clone size is shown for a subset of rows, as once, few, many or a class of expanded clone.

.	TRBJ1-2	TRBV7-9	.	TGTGCCAGCAGCTTAGCAGGGGGGGCGCACTATGGCTACACCTTC	CASSLAGGAHYGYTF
.	TRBJ1-5	TRBV6-2/TRBV6-3	.	TGTGCCAGCAGCCGTGGCCCCCCGCCCCAGCATTTT	CASSRGPPPQHF
.	TRBJ2-7	TRBV18	.	TGTGCCAGCTCACCACGGACAGTGAACTCCTACGAGCAGTACTTC	CASSPRTVNSYEQYF
TRBD1	TRBJ2-6	TRBV2	.	TGTGCCAGCAGTTATACCGCGGGACAGGGGGCCTCTGGGGCCAACGTCCTGACTTTC	CASSYTAGQGASGANVLTF
.	TRBJ1-2	TRBV5-6	few	TGTGCCAGCAGCCCCGGAAAGTACGGCTACACCTTC	CASSPGKYGYTF
TRBD1	TRBJ1-5	TRBV10-3	.	TGTGCCATCAGTGAGATAAAGGGGACAGGGGAGGGTCAGCCCCAGCATTTT	CAISEIKGTGEGQPQHF
.	TRBJ2-1	TRBV7-9	.	TGTGCCAGCAGCGGTCATAACAATGAGCAGTTCTTC	CASSGHNNEQFF
TRBD1	TRBJ2-6	TRBV19	.	TGTGCCAGTAAACCGGGACAGGCAATGTCTGGGGCCAACGTCCTGACTTTC	CASKPGQAMSGANVLTF
.	TRBJ2-5	TRBV7-2	.	TGTGCCAGCAGCTTAGTGGGGGGGGCCTACCAAGAGACCCAGTACTTC	CASSLVGGAYQETQYF
TRBD2	TRBJ2-1	TRBV9	many	TGTGCCAGCAGCGTAGAAGCGGGGGGCCTCAATGAGCAGTTCTTC	CASSVEAGGLNEQFF
TRBD1	TRBJ2-6	TRBV3-1/TRBV3-2	.	TGTGCCAGCAGCCAAGTAGGGACAGTCTCTGGGGCCAACGTCCTGACTTTC	CASSQVGTVSGANVLTF
TRBD1	TRBJ2-1	TRBV7-8	.	TGTGCCAGCAGCTTAGCGACAGGGGTTCACAATGAGCAGTTCTTC	CASSLATGVHNEQFF
.	TRBJ2-7	TRBV27	.	TGTGCCAGCAGTTTTGGGGGCCTACCTGGGGAGCAGTACTTC	CASSFGGLPGEQYF
TRBD1	TRBJ2-7	TRBV5-1	.	TGCGCCAGCAGCGGATGGGACAGTGACTACGAGCAGTACTTC	CASSGWDSDYEQYF
TRBD2	TRBJ2-5	TRBV5-4	.	TGTGCCAGCAGCAAGGGACTAGCGGGGGGGGAGGAGACCCAGTACTTC	CASSKGLAGGEETQYF
TRBD1	TRBJ1-2	TRBV7-2	.	TGTGCCAGCAGCCCCGGGACAGGGGATAATGGCTACACCTTC	CASSPGTGDNGYTF
.	TRBJ2-5	TRBV7-8	.	TGTGCCAGCAGCATAGGGTTCACCCAAGAGACCCAGTACTTC	CASSIGFTQETQYF
.	TRBJ1-1	TRBV19	.	TGTGCCAGTAGTCCCCAAGAGGGGCGACACACTGAAGCTTTCTTT	CASSPQEGRHTEAFF
.	TRBJ2-5	TRBV25-1	once	TGTGCCAGCAGTGAACTTATAGTCCAAGAGACCCAGTACTTC	CASSELIVQETQYF
TRBD1	TRBJ1-4	TRBV11-1	.	TGTGCCAGCAGCCTGGGACAGAAGGAAAAACTGTTTTTT	CASSLGQKEKLFF
TRBD1	TRBJ1-2	TRBV19	few	TGTGCCAGTAATGAAGGGGTCGGACAGGCCAACTATGGCTACACCTTC	CASNEGVGQANYGYTF
.	TRBJ1-3	TRBV27	.	TGTGCCAGCAGCCGAGGGGGGAGCTCTGGAAACACCATATATTTT	CASSRGGSSGNTIYF
TRBD2	TRBJ2-1	TRBV2	.	TGTGCCAGCATACTGAAAGGGGGACTAGCGGGGGACAATGAGCAGTTCTTC	CASILKGGLAGDNEQFF
.	TRBJ2-7	TRBV28	.	TGTGCCAGCGCGCAGGGACCCTACGAGCAGTACTTC	CASAQGPYEQYF
.	TRBJ1-2	TRBV6-2/TRBV6-3	.	TGTGCCAGCAGTGACTACAATGCCGGCTACACCTTC	CASSDYNAGYTF
.	TRBJ1-3	TRBV9	.	TGTGCCAGCAGCGTAGAGGGATCAGGGGAAGCTGGAAACACCATATATTTT	CASSVEGSGEAGNTIYF
.	TRBJ2-1	TRBV6-4	.	TGTGCCAGCAGTGACCGAAATCTGAGGCAGTTCTTC	CASSDRNLRQFF
TRBD1	TRBJ2-2	TRBV10-1	.	TGCGCCAGCAGCCCCGGGACAGCGAACACCGGGGAGCTGTTTTTT	CASSPGTANTGELFF
TRBD1	TRBJ2-7	TRBV30	.	TGTGCCTGGCGAAAGGGCGGAACAGGGGGCTACTACGAGCAGTACTTC	CAWRKGGTGGYYEQYF
.	TRBJ1-1	TRBV21-1	.	TGTGCCAGCGTAAGCCGGCGGACTGAAGCTTTCTTT	CASVSRRTEAFF
.	TRBJ1-2	TRBV12-3/TRBV12-4	.	TGTGCCAGTGGAACGGAGCAGGCTTATGGCTACACCTTC	CASGTEQAYGYTF
TRBD2	TRBJ2-7	TRBV9	.	TGTGCCAGCAGCGTAGGTCCAGCGGGAGACTACGAGCAGTACTTC	CASSVGPAGDYEQYF
.	TRBJ1-5	TRBV7-2	once	TGTGCCAGCAGCTCACTAGGGTCGGGCAATCAGCCCCAGCATTTT	CASSSLGSGNQPQHF
.	TRBJ2-2	TRBV6-6	.	TGTGCCAGCACCGCGACAGCGAACACCGGGGAGCTGTTTTTT	CASTATANTGELFF
.	TRBJ1-1	TRBV12-3/TRBV12-4	.	TGTGCCAGCAGCCTACACTCGAACACTGAAGCTTTCTTT	CASSLHSNTEAFF
TRBD1	TRBJ2-1	TRBV28	.	TGTGCCAGCAGTTCGACAGGGACCTCCTACAATGAGCAGTTCTTC	CASSSTGTSYNEQFF
.	TRBJ2-5	TRBV7-9	medium-sized	TGTGCCAGCAGCTTAGAGCTAGCATTAGGAGAGACCCAGTACTTC	CASSLELALGETQYF
.	TRBJ1-1	TRBV6-7	once	TGTGCCAGCAGTTACTCGATACAGAATAAAACTGAAGCTTTCTTT	CASSYSIQNKTEAFF
.	TRBJ1-1	TRBV12-3/TRBV12-4	.	TGTGCCAGCAGTTTCGATAAGGCCGATAAAGCTTTCTTT	CASSFDKADKAFF
TRBD1	TRBJ2-5	TRBV7-9	few	TGTGCCAGCAGCCAGGGGGACGGGCGGCGAGAGACCCAGTACTTC	CASSQGDGRRETQYF